The present entry profiles one TCR beta chain with its context. Its specificity is unknown. Into every PCR, synthetic TCR analog templates were spiked. Only in-frame clones appear in the TCRdb table, and some are missing; sequencing was by immunoSEQ multiplex PCR. The profile shows tens of thousands of clones, more than 90% of them singletons. This sample was taken from a study of PD-L1 blockade in urothelial cancer. At the level of the study: At 6 weeks and at 3 weeks (second dose) after treatment start, blood was analyzed. A median approximately 140,000 T cells were found in blood samples. Study-wide points: By 3 weeks, tumor-associated blood clones had expanded more in durable-benefit patients.

CDR1 is SGHVS, CDR2 FQNEAQ, per germline. The length of the CDR3 is 14 residues. J lost 3 bases, V lost 3 bases, and 3 bases had no gene match. The TCR originated in a man in his 60s with urothelial cancer. The sequencing here drew on PBMCs, taken around atezolizumab (anti-PD-L1) treatment. V usage is TRBV7-8 and J usage is TRBJ2-5; 8 nucleotides match TRBD1. CDR3 loop: CASSFMTGEETQYF. Here the CDR3 DNA reads TGTGCCAGCAGCTTTATGACAGGGGAAGAGACCCAGTACTTC.